These 5 T cell receptor beta chains originate from one sample sequenced in a study of blood T cell repertoires in COVID-19. The data were produced by immunoSEQ multiplex PCR, yet TCRdb's version contains in-frame clones alone and is incomplete. The sample carries 150,000 to 200,000 clones, more than 65% recorded once. The sample consisted of peripheral blood. Source of these receptors: a woman aged 80 or older with active or convalescent COVID-19.

The chain is built from TRBV7-8 and TRBJ2-3, with D perhaps TRBD2 (6 bases). V shed 5 bases and J shed 4 bases, with 13 bases lying between them. Germline V lookup: CDR1 SGHVS, CDR2 FQNEAQ. The CDR3 length is 14 residues. The CDR3 DNA reads as TGTGCCAGCAGCCTCGGACTAAGCCCAGATACGCAGTATTTT. It translates to CASSLGLSPDTQYF.

The V gene is TRBV19, the J gene TRBJ2-5; 10 bases agree with TRBD1. After removal of 6 bases from V and 4 bases from J, the junction contained 5 bases not matched to a gene. Per the germline V gene, CDR1 is LNHDA and CDR2 is SQIVND (reference sequence). The CDR3 has 14 amino acids. CDR3 sequence: CASRETGGLETQYF. The CDR3 DNA reads as TGTGCCAGTAGGGAGACAGGGGGCTTAGAGACCCAGTACTTC.

The J gene is TRBJ2-4, the V gene TRBV5-5, with TRBD1 matching 10 bases. CDR3 length equals 17 residues. Germline trimming cut 0 bases from V and 6 bases from J; bases unmatched to any gene: 9. Germline-derived CDR1 and CDR2 are SGHKS and YYEKEE (reference sequence). The CDR3 nucleotides read TGTGCCAGCAGCTTGGGACAGGGGGCATCTTGGGGAAACATTCAGTACTTC. Residues: CASSLGQGASWGNIQYF.

The V and J genes are TRBV21-1 and TRBJ1-1; TRBD1, the D gene given by the table, was not confirmed from the DNA. TRBV21-1 is a known pseudogene. The CDR3 is made up of 15 amino acids. CDR3 sequence: CASSKEQGANTEAFF. DNA of the CDR3: TGTGCCAGCAGCAAAGAACAGGGGGCGAACACTGAAGCTTTCTTT.

The genes are TRBV14 and TRBJ1-2; 10 positions agree with TRBD1. Trimming removed 3 bases from V and 8 bases from J; junction bases left unmatched: 12. The CDR3 loop spans 16 amino acids. CDR1 and CDR2 from the germline V gene are SGHDN and FVKESK. The CDR3 nucleotides are TGTGCCAGCAGCCAGCAGGACAGGGGGATAATAGAGGGCTACACCTTC. Translation gives CASSQQDRGIIEGYTF.